This entry concerns a single TCR beta chain. What it binds is unknown. Sequencing used immunoSEQ multiplex PCR; TCRdb keeps in-frame clones, though not all of them. The repertoire has roughly 19,000 clones, approximately 83% of them found once; the top ten carry approximately 4%. CDR3 length: 16 residues. V was shortened by 0 bases and J by 6 bases, with 19 bases between the two germline ends. Germline V gene lookup returns CDR1 SGDLS and CDR2 YYNGEE. The data derive from a study of T cells in localized non-small cell lung cancer. General study results and limits: A median roughly 57 of the top 100 tumor clones appeared in adjacent lung. Of the tissues analyzed, uninvolved adjacent lung showed maximal T cell clonality, greater than tumor.

The TCR comes from a man aged 35-75 years with stage I lung adenocarcinoma. The chain is built from TRBV9 and TRBJ2-7; D could derive from TRBD1 or TRBD2 (5 bases each). The sequencing here drew on peripheral blood, taken before any cancer treatment. For the CDR3, the DNA is TGTGCCAGCAGCGTAGGGGACGGAGAAGTACGGGTCGAGCAGTACTTC. It codes for CASSVGDGEVRVEQYF.